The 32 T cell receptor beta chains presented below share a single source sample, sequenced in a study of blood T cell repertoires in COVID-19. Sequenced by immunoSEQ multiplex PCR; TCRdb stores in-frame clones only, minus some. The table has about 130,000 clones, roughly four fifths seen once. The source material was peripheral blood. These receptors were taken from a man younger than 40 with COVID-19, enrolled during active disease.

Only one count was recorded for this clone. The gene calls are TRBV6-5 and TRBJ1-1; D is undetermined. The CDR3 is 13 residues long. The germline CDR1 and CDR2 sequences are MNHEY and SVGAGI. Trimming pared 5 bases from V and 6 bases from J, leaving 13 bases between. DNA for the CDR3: TGTGCCAGCAGTCCCTATTTTTTGTCTGAAGCTTTCTTT. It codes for CASSPYFLSEAFF.

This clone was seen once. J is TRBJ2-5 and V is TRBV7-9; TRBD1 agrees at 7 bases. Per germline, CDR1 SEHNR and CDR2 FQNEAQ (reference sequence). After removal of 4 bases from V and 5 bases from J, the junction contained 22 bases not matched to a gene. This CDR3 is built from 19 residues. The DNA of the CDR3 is TGTGCCAGCAGCTCCAGCAAAGGGGCCGAGACAGGGTCAAGGGAGACCCAGTACTTC. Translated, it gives CASSSSKGAETGSRETQYF.

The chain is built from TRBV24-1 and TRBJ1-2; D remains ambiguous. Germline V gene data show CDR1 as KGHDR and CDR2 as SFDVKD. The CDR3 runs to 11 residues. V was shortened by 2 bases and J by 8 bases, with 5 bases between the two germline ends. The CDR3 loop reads CATSDSVGYTF. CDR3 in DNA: TGTGCCACCAGTGATTCGGTAGGCTACACCTTC.

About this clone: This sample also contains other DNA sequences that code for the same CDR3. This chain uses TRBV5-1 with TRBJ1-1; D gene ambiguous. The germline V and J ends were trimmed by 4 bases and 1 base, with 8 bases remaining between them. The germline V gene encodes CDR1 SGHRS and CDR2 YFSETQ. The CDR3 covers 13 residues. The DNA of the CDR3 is TGCGCCAGCAGCGGTACAGCGAACACTGAAGCTTTCTTT. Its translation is CASSGTANTEAFF.

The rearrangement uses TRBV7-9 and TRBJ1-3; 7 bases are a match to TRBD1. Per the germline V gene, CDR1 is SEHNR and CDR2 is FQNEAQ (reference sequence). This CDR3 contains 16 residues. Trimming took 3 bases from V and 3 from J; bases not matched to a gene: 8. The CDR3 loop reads CASSFKGGADGNTIYF. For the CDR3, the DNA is TGTGCCAGCAGCTTCAAAGGGGGCGCGGATGGAAACACCATATATTTT.

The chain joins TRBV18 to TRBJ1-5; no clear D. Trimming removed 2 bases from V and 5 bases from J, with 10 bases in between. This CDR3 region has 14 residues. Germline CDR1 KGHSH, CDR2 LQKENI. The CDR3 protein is CASSPVRGDQPQHF. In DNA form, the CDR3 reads TGTGCCAGCTCACCAGTTCGGGGAGATCAGCCCCAGCATTTT.

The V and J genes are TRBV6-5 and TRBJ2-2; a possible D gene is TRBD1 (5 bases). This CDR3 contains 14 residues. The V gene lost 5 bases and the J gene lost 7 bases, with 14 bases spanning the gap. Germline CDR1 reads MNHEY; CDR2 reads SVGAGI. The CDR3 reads CASSQTGIDGELFF. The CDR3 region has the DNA TGTGCCAGCAGTCAAACAGGAATTGACGGGGAGCTGTTTTTT.

Here the CDR3 DNA reads TGTGCCAGCAGTGACTCTAGCGGGCACACAGATACGCAGTATTTT. Its protein product is CASSDSSGHTDTQYF. The rearrangement uses TRBV6-4 and TRBJ2-3, with 7 bases that match TRBD2. The CDR3 spans 15 residues. Germline CDR1 and CDR2: MRHNA and SNTAGT. The V segment lost 0 bases and the J segment 2 bases; nucleotides outside the gene matches: 2.

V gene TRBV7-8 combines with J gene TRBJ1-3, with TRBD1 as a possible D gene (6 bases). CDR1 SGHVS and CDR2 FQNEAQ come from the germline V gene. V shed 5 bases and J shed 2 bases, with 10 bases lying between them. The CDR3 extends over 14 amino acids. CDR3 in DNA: TGTGCCAGCAGCCCCGGACAGCCTGGAAACACCATATATTTT. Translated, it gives CASSPGQPGNTIYF.

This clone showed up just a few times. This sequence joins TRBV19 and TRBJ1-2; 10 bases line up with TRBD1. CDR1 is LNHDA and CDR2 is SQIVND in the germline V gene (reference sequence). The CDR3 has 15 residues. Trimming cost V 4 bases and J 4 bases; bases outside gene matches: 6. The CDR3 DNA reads TGTGCCAGTAGTAGAAGACAGGGGGCCGGCTATGGCTACACCTTC. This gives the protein CASSRRQGAGYGYTF.

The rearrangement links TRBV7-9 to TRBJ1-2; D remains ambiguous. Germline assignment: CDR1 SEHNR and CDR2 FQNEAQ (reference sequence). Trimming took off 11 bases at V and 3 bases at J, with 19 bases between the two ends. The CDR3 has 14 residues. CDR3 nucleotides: TGTGCCTCAGCTCGTGCCACAGCGGACTATGGCTACACCTTC. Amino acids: CASARATADYGYTF.

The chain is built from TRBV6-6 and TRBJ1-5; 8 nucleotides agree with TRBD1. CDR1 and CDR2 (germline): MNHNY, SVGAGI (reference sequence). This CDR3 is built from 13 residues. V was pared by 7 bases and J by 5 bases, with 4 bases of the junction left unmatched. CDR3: CASTPDRDQPQHF. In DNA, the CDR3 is TGTGCCAGCACCCCGGACAGGGATCAGCCCCAGCATTTT.

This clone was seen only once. The CDR3, as DNA: TGTGCCAGCAGTTATTCAGGGCTCGACGAGCAGTACTTC. Protein sequence: CASSYSGLDEQYF. This rearrangement joins TRBV6-5 to TRBJ2-7; weak D call: TRBD1 (5 bases). CDR3 length: 13 amino acids. Trimming left V 3 bases short and J 5 bases short, with 11 bases between. Germline assignment: CDR1 MNHEY and CDR2 SVGAGI.

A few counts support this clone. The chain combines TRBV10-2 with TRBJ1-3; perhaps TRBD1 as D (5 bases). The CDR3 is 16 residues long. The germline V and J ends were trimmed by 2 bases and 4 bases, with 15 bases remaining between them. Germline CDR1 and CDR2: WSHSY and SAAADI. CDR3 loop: CASSENAGLTGNTIYF. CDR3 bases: TGCGCCAGCAGTGAGAACGCAGGGTTGACAGGAAACACCATATATTTT.

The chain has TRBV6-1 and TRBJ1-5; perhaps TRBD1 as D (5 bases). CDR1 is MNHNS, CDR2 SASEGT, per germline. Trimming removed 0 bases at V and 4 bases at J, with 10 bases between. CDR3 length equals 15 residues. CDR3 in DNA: TGTGCCAGCAGTGAAGCTTCAGGGATTAATCAGCCCCAGCATTTT. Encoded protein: CASSEASGINQPQHF.

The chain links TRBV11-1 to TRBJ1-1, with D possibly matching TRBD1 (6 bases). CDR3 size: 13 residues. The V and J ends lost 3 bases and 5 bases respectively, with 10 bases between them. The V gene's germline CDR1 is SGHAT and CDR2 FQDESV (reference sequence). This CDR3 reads CASSFNRVTEAFF. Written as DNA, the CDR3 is TGTGCCAGCAGCTTTAACAGGGTAACTGAAGCTTTCTTT.

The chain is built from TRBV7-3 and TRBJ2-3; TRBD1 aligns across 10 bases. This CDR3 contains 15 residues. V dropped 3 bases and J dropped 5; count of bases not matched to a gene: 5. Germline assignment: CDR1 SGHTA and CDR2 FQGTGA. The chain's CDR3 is CASSLGGQGKDTQYF. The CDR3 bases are TGTGCCAGCAGCTTGGGGGGACAGGGGAAAGATACGCAGTATTTT.

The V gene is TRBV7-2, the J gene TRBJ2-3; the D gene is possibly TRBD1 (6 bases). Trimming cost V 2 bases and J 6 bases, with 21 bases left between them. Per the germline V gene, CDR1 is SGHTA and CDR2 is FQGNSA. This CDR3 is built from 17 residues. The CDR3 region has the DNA TGTGCCAGCAGCTTATTTACAGGGCCGGATGATGAGGATACGCAGTATTTT. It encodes CASSLFTGPDDEDTQYF.

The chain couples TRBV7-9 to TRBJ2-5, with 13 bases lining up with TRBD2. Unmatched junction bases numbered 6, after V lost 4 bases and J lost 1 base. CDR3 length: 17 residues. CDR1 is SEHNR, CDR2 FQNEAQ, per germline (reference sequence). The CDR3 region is CASSSWGTSGIQETQYF. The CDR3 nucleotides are TGTGCCAGCAGCTCGTGGGGGACTAGCGGGATCCAAGAGACCCAGTACTTC.

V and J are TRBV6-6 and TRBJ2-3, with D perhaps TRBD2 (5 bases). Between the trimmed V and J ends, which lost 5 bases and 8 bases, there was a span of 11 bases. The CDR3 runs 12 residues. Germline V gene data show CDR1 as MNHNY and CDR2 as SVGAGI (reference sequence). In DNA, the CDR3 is TGTGCCAGCAGTCAGGACTGGCTTACGCAGTATTTT. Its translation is CASSQDWLTQYF.

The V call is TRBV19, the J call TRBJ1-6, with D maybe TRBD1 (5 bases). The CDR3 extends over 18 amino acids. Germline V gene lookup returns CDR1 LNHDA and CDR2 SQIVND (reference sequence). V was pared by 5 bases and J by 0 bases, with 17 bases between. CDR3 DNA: TGTGCCAGTAGTCCCCGCCGGCAGGGTGGCTCCTATAATTCACCCCTCCACTTT. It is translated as CASSPRRQGGSYNSPLHF.

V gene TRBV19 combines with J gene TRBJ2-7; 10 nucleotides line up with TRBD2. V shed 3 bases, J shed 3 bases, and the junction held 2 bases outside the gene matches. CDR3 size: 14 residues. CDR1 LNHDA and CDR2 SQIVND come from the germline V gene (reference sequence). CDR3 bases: TGTGCCAGTAGTATTCTAGCGGGAGACTACGAGCAGTACTTC. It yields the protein CASSILAGDYEQYF.

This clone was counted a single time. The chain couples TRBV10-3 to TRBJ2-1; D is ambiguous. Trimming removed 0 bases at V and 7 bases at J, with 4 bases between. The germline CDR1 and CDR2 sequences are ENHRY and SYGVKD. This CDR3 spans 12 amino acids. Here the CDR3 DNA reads TGTGCCATCAGTGAGTCCGTGAATGAGCAGTTCTTC. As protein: CAISESVNEQFF.

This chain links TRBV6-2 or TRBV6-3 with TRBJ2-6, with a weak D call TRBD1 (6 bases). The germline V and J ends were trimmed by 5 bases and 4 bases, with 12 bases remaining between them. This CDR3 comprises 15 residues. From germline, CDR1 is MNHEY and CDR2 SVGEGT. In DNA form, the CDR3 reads TGTGCCAGCAGTGACACAGGGTCAGGGGCCAACGTCCTGACTTTC. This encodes CASSDTGSGANVLTF.

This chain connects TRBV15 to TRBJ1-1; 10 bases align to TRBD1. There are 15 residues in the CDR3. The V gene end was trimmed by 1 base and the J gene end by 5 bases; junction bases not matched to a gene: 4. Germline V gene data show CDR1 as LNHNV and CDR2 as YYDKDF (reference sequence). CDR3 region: CATSRADRGGTEAFF. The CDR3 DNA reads TGTGCCACCAGCAGAGCGGACAGGGGGGGGACTGAAGCTTTCTTT.

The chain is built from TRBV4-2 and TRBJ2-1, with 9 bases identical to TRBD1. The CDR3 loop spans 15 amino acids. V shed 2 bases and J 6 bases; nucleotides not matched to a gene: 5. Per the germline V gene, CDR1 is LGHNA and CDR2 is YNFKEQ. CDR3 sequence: CASSQRTGEGNEQFF. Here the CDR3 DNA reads TGTGCCAGCAGCCAACGGACAGGGGAGGGCAATGAGCAGTTCTTC.

In DNA form, the CDR3 reads TGTGCCAGCAGCCCACTAGAGGGTGTGCAGTACTTC. It specifies CASSPLEGVQYF. The chain employs TRBV7-9 and TRBJ2-7, with D maybe TRBD2 (5 bases). Trimming shortened V by 5 bases and J by 9 bases, and 14 bases separated the two germline ends. The germline gives CDR1 SEHNR, CDR2 FQNEAQ (reference sequence). CDR3 size: 12 residues.

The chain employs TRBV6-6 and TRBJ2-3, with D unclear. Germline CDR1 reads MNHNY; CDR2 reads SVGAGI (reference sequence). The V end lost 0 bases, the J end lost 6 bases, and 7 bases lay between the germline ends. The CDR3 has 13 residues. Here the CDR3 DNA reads TGTGCCAGCAGTTACTCGTACCGGGATACGCAGTATTTT. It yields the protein CASSYSYRDTQYF.

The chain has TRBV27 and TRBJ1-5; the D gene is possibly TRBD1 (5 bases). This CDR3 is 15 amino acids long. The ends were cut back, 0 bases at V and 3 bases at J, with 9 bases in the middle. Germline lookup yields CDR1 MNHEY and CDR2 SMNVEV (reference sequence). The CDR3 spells CASSLSGAVNQPQHF. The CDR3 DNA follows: TGTGCCAGCAGTTTATCAGGGGCAGTCAATCAGCCCCAGCATTTT.

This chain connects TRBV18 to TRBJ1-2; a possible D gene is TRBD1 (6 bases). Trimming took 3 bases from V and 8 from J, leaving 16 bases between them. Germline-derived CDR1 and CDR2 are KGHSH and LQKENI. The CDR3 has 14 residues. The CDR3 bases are TGTGCCAGCTCACCCCGGTCGGGGGGCTCAGGCTACACCTTC. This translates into CASSPRSGGSGYTF. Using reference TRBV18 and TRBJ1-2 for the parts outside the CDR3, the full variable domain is NAGVMQNPRHLVRRRGQEARLRCSPMKGHSHVYWYRQLPEEGLKFMVYLQKENIIDESGMPKERFSAEFPKEGPSILRIQQVVRGDSAAYFCASSPRSGGSGYTFGSGTRLTVV.

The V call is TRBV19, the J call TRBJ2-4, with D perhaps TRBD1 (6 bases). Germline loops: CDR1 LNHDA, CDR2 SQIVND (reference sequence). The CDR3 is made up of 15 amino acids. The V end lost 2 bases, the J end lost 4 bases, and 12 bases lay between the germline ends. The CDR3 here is CASSIPRQEKNIQYF. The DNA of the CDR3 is TGTGCCAGTAGTATACCTAGACAGGAGAAAAACATTCAGTACTTC.

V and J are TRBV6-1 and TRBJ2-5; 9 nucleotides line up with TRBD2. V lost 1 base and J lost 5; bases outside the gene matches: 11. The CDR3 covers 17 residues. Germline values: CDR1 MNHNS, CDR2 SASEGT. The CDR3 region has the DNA TGTGCCAGCAGTGAAGACAGCGGGGGGCGCCTCGGGGAGACCCAGTACTTC. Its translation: CASSEDSGGRLGETQYF.